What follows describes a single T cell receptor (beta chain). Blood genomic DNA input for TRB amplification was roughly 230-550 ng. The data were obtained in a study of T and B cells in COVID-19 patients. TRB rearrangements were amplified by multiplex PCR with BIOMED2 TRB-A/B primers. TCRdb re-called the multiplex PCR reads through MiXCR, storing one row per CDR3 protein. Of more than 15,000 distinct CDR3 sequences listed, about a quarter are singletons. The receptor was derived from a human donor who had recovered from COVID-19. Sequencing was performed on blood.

CDR3 loop: CASNRAQGDNEQFF. The CDR3 DNA sequence: TGTGCCAGCAACCGGGCACAGGGGGACAATGAGCAGTTCTTC. The chain combines TRBV6-4 with TRBJ2-1, with 8 bases fitting TRBD1. Looked up from germline, CDR1 is MRHNA and CDR2 is SNTAGT. J lost 5 bases, V lost 7 bases, and 7 bases had no gene match. The CDR3 runs to 14 residues.